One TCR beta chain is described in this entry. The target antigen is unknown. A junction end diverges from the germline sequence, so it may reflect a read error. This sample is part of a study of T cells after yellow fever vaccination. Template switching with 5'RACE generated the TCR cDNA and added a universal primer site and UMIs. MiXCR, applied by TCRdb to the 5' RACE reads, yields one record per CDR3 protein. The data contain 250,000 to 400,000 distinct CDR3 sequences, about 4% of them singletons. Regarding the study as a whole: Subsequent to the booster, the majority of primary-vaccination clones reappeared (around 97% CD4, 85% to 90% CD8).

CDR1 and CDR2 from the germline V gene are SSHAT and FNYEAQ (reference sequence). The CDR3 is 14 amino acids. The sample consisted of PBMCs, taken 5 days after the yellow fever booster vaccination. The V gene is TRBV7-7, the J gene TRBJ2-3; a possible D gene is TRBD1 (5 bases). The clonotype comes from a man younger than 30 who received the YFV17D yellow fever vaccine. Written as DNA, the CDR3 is TGTGCTAGCAGCCCAGGGTCCATTTCCAATACGCAGTATTTT. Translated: CASSPGSISNTQYF.